The entry below describes one T cell receptor beta chain. Its antigen is not known. This sample stems from a study of cytomegalovirus exposure and HLA in healthy donors. Across the whole study: Findings of an earlier analysis included roughly 120 million unique TCR beta sequences from 200 million or so T cells.

Study-wide results and caveats: Later examination showed HLA-associated TCR beta chains had greater clonal expansion than equally common others.

The germline gives CDR1 SGHVS, CDR2 FQNEAQ. The CDR3 consists of 21 residues. With 4 bases clipped from V and 4 bases from J, the junction kept 17 bases outside the gene matches. The study ran its PCR with 60 Vbeta and 13 Jbeta primers. Only in-frame clones appear in the TCRdb table, and some are missing; sequencing was by immunoSEQ multiplex PCR. The data show about 140,000 clones, 80% seen once. The rearrangement links TRBV7-8 to TRBJ2-3; TRBD2 matches at 16 bases. Sequencing was carried out using PBMCs. The sequence was collected from a man aged 50-60 years in good health and CMV-seronegative. CDR3 sequence (DNA): TGTGCCAGCAGCTGGCGGACCGGGACTAGCGGGGGGGTAGGGATCGCAGATACGCAGTATTTT. Translated, it gives CASSWRTGTSGGVGIADTQYF.